These T cell receptor beta chains were read from a single sample in a study of B cell selection in AIRE deficiency. Assay: immunoSEQ multiplex PCR; the TCRdb copy retains only in-frame clones and omits some. The profile shows 20,000 to 25,000 clones, about 94% of them singletons. Sequenced: Tregs sorted from PBMCs. The source of these receptors is a human donor with AIRE deficiency. Both conserved end residues are part of each CDR3. D genes are given only for firm matches. The listing skips clone size in some rows; elsewhere it reads once, few, many or a size class.

CDR3 protein | CDR3 DNA | D gene | J gene | V gene | clone size
CASREGHQPQHF | TGTGCCAGCAGAGAGGGACATCAGCCCCAGCATTTT | NA | TRBJ1-5 | TRBV28 | NA
CASRPGAGGETQYF | TGTGCCAGCAGACCTGGAGCGGGAGGGGAGACCCAGTACTTC | TRBD2 | TRBJ2-5 | TRBV11-3 | NA
CASGPLAGREGETQYF | TGTGCCAGCGGCCCCCTAGCGGGGAGGGAGGGAGAGACCCAGTACTTC | TRBD2 | TRBJ2-5 | TRBV2 | NA
CASSPISTVRAFF | TGTGCCAGCAGCCCGATATCCACCGTCCGGGCTTTCTTT | NA | TRBJ1-1 | TRBV11-3 | once
CASSWTGSEAFF | TGTGCCAGCAGCTGGACAGGATCCGAAGCTTTCTTT | TRBD1 | TRBJ1-1 | TRBV7-9 | NA
CASSYHGGPSTEAFF | TGTGCCAGCAGTTACCATGGGGGGCCTAGCACTGAAGCTTTCTTT | NA | TRBJ1-1 | TRBV6-6 | once
CASSLEGYSYNEQFF | TGTGCCAGCAGCTTAGAGGGGTACTCCTACAATGAGCAGTTCTTC | NA | TRBJ2-1 | TRBV7-6 | NA
CASTTIGTFLPLHF | TGTGCCAGCACCACAATTGGGACATTTTTACCCCTCCACTTT | NA | TRBJ1-6 | TRBV6-1 | once
CASGLGTRVFHEQYF | TGTGCTAGTGGTTTGGGGACTCGCGTTTTCCACGAGCAGTACTTC | NA | TRBJ2-7 | TRBV12-5 | NA
CASSLGGYEQYF | TGTGCCAGCAGTTTAGGCGGATACGAGCAGTACTTC | NA | TRBJ2-7 | TRBV28 | NA
CASREIGTDTQYF | TGTGCCAGCAGGGAAATAGGCACAGATACGCAGTATTTT | NA | TRBJ2-3 | TRBV6-4 | once
CASSEGQFYGYTF | TGCGCCAGCAGCGAGGGACAGTTTTATGGCTACACCTTC | TRBD1 | TRBJ1-2 | TRBV9 | NA
CASSERAYEQYF | TGTGCCAGCAGTGAACGGGCGTACGAGCAGTACTTC | NA | TRBJ2-7 | TRBV28 | NA
CATSPGGLAGREQFF | TGTGCCACCAGTCCGGGGGGCCTAGCGGGACGTGAGCAGTTCTTC | TRBD2 | TRBJ2-1 | TRBV15 | NA
CASSYSISGWTEAFF | TGTGCCAGCAGTTACTCGATTTCAGGTTGGACTGAAGCTTTCTTT | NA | TRBJ1-1 | TRBV6-5 | NA
CASSLVADRTDTQYF | TGTGCCAGCAGCTTAGTGGCGGACCGCACAGATACGCAGTATTTT | NA | TRBJ2-3 | TRBV7-2 | NA
CASSRDSPDEQFF | TGTGCCAGCAGCAGGGACAGCCCCGATGAGCAGTTCTTC | TRBD1 | TRBJ2-1 | TRBV7-2 | once
CASSPLPGQGAYYGYTF | TGTGCCAGCAGCCCGCTACCGGGACAGGGGGCTTACTATGGCTACACCTTC | TRBD1 | TRBJ1-2 | TRBV16 | NA
CASSPAATRDKAFF | TGCGCCAGCAGCCCGGCGGCTACAAGAGATAAAGCTTTCTTT | NA | TRBJ1-1 | TRBV5-1 | NA
CASSFREGGELFF | TGCGCCAGCAGCTTCCGGGAGGGCGGGGAGCTGTTTTTT | TRBD2 | TRBJ2-2 | TRBV5-1 | NA
CASSLSHRPHTGELFF | TGTGCCAGCAGCTTAAGTCACAGGCCCCACACCGGGGAGCTGTTTTTT | NA | TRBJ2-2 | TRBV7-3 | NA
CASSQVPSGNYEQYF | TGTGCCAGCAGCCAAGTGCCTAGCGGGAACTACGAGCAGTACTTC | TRBD2 | TRBJ2-7 | TRBV4-2 | NA
CASSPDPPPDTQYF | TGTGCCAGCAGCCCGGACCCCCCCCCAGATACGCAGTATTTT | NA | TRBJ2-3 | TRBV11-3 | once
CASSLSVGLREPQHF | TGCGCCAGCAGCTTAAGTGTTGGGTTAAGGGAGCCCCAGCATTTT | NA | TRBJ1-5 | TRBV5-1 | NA
CASSLSSGRGTQYF | TGTGCCAGCAGTTTGAGTAGCGGGAGAGGTACGCAGTATTTT | TRBD2 | TRBJ2-3 | TRBV27 | once
CASSLSAGGELFF | TGTGCCAGCAGCTTATCCGCGGGCGGGGAGCTGTTTTTT | NA | TRBJ2-2 | TRBV7-9 | NA
CASSPITGELFF | TGTGCCAGCTCACCCATCACCGGGGAGCTGTTTTTT | NA | TRBJ2-2 | TRBV18 | NA
CASVQGARNTEAFF | TGTGCCAGCGTTCAGGGGGCGAGGAACACTGAAGCTTTCTTT | TRBD1 | TRBJ1-1 | TRBV7-9 | NA
CASSYGRQGNQPQHF | TGTGCCAGCAGTTACGGGAGACAGGGAAATCAGCCCCAGCATTTT | TRBD1 | TRBJ1-5 | TRBV6-6 | NA
CASSLGGENGELFF | TGCGCCAGCAGCTTGGGAGGGGAAAACGGGGAGCTGTTTTTT | NA | TRBJ2-2 | TRBV5-1 | NA
CATSRDWVGANVLTF | TGTGCCACCAGCAGAGACTGGGTCGGGGCCAACGTCCTGACTTTC | NA | TRBJ2-6 | TRBV15 | NA
CASKSLAGSHYERYF | TGTGCCAGCAAAAGTCTAGCGGGCTCTCACTACGAGCGGTACTTC | TRBD2 | TRBJ2-7 | TRBV6-1 | NA
CASSRQYQPQHF | TGTGCCAGCAGTCGACAGTATCAGCCCCAGCACTTT | NA | TRBJ1-5 | TRBV28 | NA
CASSFDRDYGYTF | TGCGCCAGCAGCTTTGACAGGGACTATGGCTACACCTTC | TRBD1 | TRBJ1-2 | TRBV5-1 | once
CASSLAGTEYYEQYF | TGTGCCAGCAGCTTAGCGGGGACAGAGTACTACGAGCAGTACTTC | TRBD1 | TRBJ2-7 | TRBV11-1 | NA
CASSLRRADEQFF | TGTGCCAGCAGCTTAAGGAGGGCGGATGAGCAGTTCTTC | NA | TRBJ2-1 | TRBV7-3 | NA
CASSSTPRQGYGYTF | TGTGCCAGCAGTTCCACCCCCCGTCAGGGCTATGGCTACACCTTC | NA | TRBJ1-2 | TRBV6-1 | NA
CASSLQQGSAEAFF | TGTGCCAGCAGCTTGCAACAGGGGAGCGCTGAAGCTTTCTTT | TRBD1 | TRBJ1-1 | TRBV4-2 | NA
CASSLMATSNEYF | TGTGCCAGCAGCTTGATGGCAACATCGAACGAGTACTTC | NA | TRBJ2-7 | TRBV11-3 | NA
CASSPPGRVNTEAFF | TGTGCCAGCTCACCACCGGGCCGGGTGAACACTGAAGCTTTCTTT | NA | TRBJ1-1 | TRBV18 | NA
CASSPGGLNTEAFF | TGTGCCAGCTCACCTGGCGGACTGAACACTGAAGCTTTCTTT | NA | TRBJ1-1 | TRBV18 | NA
CASSSFLAGSAWEQFF | TGTGCCAGCAGTTCCTTTCTAGCGGGATCAGCATGGGAGCAGTTCTTC | TRBD2 | TRBJ2-1 | TRBV6-5 | once
CASSRLGFYEQYF | TGTGCCAGTTCCAGGTTAGGGTTTTACGAGCAGTACTTC | NA | TRBJ2-7 | TRBV6-5 | NA
CASSSTEGTASYEQYF | TGTGCCAGCAGCTCAACTGAAGGGACAGCATCCTACGAGCAGTACTTC | TRBD1 | TRBJ2-7 | TRBV5-4 | NA
CASGRGGELFF | TGCGCCAGCGGACGGGGCGGGGAGCTGTTTTTT | NA | TRBJ2-2 | TRBV4-1 | NA
CASSSGVGIMNTEAFF | TGTGCCAGCAGCTCAGGTGTCGGGATAATGAACACTGAAGCTTTCTTT | NA | TRBJ1-1 | TRBV7-3 | once
CASSPQGLPNEKLFF | TGTGCCAGTAGTCCGCAAGGACTGCCTAATGAAAAACTGTTTTTT | NA | TRBJ1-4 | TRBV19 | NA
CASIDTGGIDEQYF | TGTGCCAGCATTGATACAGGGGGAATCGACGAGCAGTACTTC | TRBD1 | TRBJ2-7 | TRBV6-1 | NA
CASSQDQFDAGIAKNIQYF | TGCGCCAGCAGCCAAGATCAGTTTGATGCGGGGATAGCCAAAAACATTCAGTACTTC | NA | TRBJ2-4 | TRBV4-1 | once
CASSPSVYTDTQYF | TGTGCCAGTAGCCCTTCGGTATACACAGATACGCAGTATTTT | NA | TRBJ2-3 | TRBV19 | once
CASSDGLGEGGYTF | TGCGCCAGCAGCGACGGGCTCGGAGAAGGAGGCTACACCTTC | NA | TRBJ1-2 | TRBV5-1 | once